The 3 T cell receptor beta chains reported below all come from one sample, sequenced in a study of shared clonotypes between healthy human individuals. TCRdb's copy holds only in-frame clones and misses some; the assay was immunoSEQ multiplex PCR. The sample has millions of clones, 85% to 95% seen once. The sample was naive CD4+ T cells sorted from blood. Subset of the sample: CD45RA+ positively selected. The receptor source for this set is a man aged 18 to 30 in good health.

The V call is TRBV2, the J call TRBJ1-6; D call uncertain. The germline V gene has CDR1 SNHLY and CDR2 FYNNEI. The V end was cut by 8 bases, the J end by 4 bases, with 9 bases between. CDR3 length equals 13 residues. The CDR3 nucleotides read TGTGCCAGCTGGCGGGATTATAATTCACCCCTCCACTTT. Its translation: CASWRDYNSPLHF.

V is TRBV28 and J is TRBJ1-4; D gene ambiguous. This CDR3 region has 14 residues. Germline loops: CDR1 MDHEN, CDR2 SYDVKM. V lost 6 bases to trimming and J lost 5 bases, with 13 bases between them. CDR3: CASREPGRNEKLFF. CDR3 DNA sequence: TGTGCCAGCAGGGAACCGGGAAGAAATGAAAAACTGTTTTTT.

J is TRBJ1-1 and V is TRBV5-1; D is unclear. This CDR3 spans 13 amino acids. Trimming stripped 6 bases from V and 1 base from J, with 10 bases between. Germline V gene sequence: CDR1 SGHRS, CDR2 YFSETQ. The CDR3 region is CASTFSRNTEAFF. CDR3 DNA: TGCGCCAGCACCTTTTCCAGGAACACTGAAGCTTTCTTT. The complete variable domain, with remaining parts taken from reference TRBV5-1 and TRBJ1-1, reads KAGVTQTPRYLIKTRGQQVTLSCSPISGHRSVSWYQQTPGQGLQFLFEYFSETQRNKGNFPGRFSGRQFSNSRSEMNVSTLELGDSALYLCASTFSRNTEAFFGQGTRLTVV.